The 14 T cell receptor beta chains reported below all come from one sample, sequenced in a study of shared clonotypes between healthy human individuals (TCRdb year 2020). CD8 naive samples consisted of CD45RO-negative cells that were positively selected for CCR7, yielding a CD45RA+CCR7+ population without TemRA cells. The library relied on the immunoSEQ multiplex PCR assay. TCRdb limited this immuneACCESS table to in-frame rearrangements with V and J called. A share of clones is missing; checked studies link under half to unresolved V genes, and the rest is unexplained. In all, the sample holds over 750,000 clones, and around 96% of those were seen once. About 0.25% of the sample goes to the ten largest clones. Sequenced sample: naive CD8+ T cells sorted from blood. Taken with the paper, the label for cell subset or site translates to: CD45RA+CCR7+. The receptors derive from a man aged 25-45 years in good health.

V and J are TRBV9 and TRBJ1-2; D is possibly TRBD1 (5 bases). This CDR3 spans 16 amino acids. Between the trimmed V and J ends, which lost 5 bases and 8 bases, there was a span of 25 bases. CDR1 is SGDLS, CDR2 YYNGEE, per germline. The DNA of the CDR3 is TGTGCCAGCAGTCCGAACAGTCCGGGACCTTCGATGGGCTACACCTTC. This translates into CASSPNSPGPSMGYTF. Supplemented by reference TRBV9 and TRBJ1-2, the full variable domain reads DSGVTQTPKHLITATGQRVTLRCSPRSGDLSVYWYQQSLDQGLQFLIQYYNGEERAKGNILERFSAQQFPDLHSELNLSSLELGDSALYFCASSPNSPGPSMGYTFGSGTRLTVV.

The rearrangement links TRBV7-9 to TRBJ2-1; 8 bases are a match to TRBD2. CDR1 is SEHNR, CDR2 FQNEAQ, per germline (reference sequence). The CDR3 covers 16 residues. J gave up 2 bases and V 5 bases, and 8 bases lay outside the gene matches. The CDR3 protein is CASSPKLADAYNEQFF. For the CDR3, the DNA is TGTGCCAGCAGCCCGAAACTAGCGGATGCCTACAATGAGCAGTTCTTC.

The rearrangement joins TRBV5-1 to TRBJ2-7; 10 bases align to TRBD1. The CDR3 covers 15 residues. Germline V lookup: CDR1 SGHRS, CDR2 YFSETQ. J was trimmed by 4 bases and V by 0 bases; bases with no gene match: 4. The CDR3 reads CASSLAGTGVYEQYF. In DNA, the CDR3 is TGCGCCAGCAGCTTGGCCGGGACAGGGGTATACGAGCAGTACTTC. Using reference TRBV5-1 and TRBJ2-7 for the parts outside the CDR3, the full variable domain is KAGVTQTPRYLIKTRGQQVTLSCSPISGHRSVSWYQQTPGQGLQFLFEYFSETQRNKGNFPGRFSGRQFSNSRSEMNVSTLELGDSALYLCASSLAGTGVYEQYFGPGTRLTVT.

The chain employs TRBV11-2 and TRBJ2-1, with 13 bases lining up with TRBD2. V trimming: 5 bases; J trimming: 7 bases; junction bases outside the gene matches: 8. The CDR3 spans 16 residues. Germline CDR1 is SGHAT and CDR2 is FQNNGV. The CDR3 DNA follows: TGTGCCAGCAGCAGCTCGGAACTAGCGGGAGGGAATGAGCAGTTCTTC. Amino acid sequence: CASSSSELAGGNEQFF.

V gene TRBV4-1 combines with J gene TRBJ2-3; 8 positions match TRBD2. The germline V gene has CDR1 MGHRA and CDR2 YSYEKL. The CDR3 sequence is 16 residues long. J lost 6 bases, V lost 0 bases, and 8 bases had no gene match. The CDR3 DNA follows: TGCGCCAGCAGCCAAGAGTTTGGGACTAGAACCGATACGCAGTATTTT. Its protein is CASSQEFGTRTDTQYF.

The rearrangement uses TRBV7-9 and TRBJ2-7; 11 bases match TRBD1. V lost 5 bases to trimming and J lost 1 base; unmatched junction nucleotides: 10. Per the germline V gene, CDR1 is SEHNR and CDR2 is FQNEAQ (reference sequence). This CDR3 has 17 residues. The CDR3 nucleotides are TGTGCCAGCAGCGAAAAGGTTAGGGACAGGGGGTCCTACGAGCAGTACTTC. It translates to CASSEKVRDRGSYEQYF.

The chain is built from TRBV7-9 and TRBJ1-1; D is ambiguous. V dropped 1 base and J dropped 5 bases, with 5 bases sitting between them. In germline, CDR1 is SEHNR, CDR2 FQNEAQ (reference sequence). This CDR3 region has 12 residues. The chain's CDR3 is CASSLEWTEAFF. The DNA of the CDR3 is TGTGCCAGCAGCTTAGAGTGGACTGAAGCTTTCTTT.

The chain combines TRBV10-3 with TRBJ2-7, with TRBD1 identical over 7 bases. The CDR3 is made up of 14 amino acids. With 6 bases clipped from V and 2 bases from J, the junction kept 7 bases outside the gene matches. The germline gives CDR1 ENHRY, CDR2 SYGVKD. CDR3 in amino acids: CAISREGAPYEQYF. The CDR3 bases are TGTGCCATCAGCAGAGAGGGGGCTCCCTACGAGCAGTACTTC.

V usage is TRBV29-1 and J usage is TRBJ1-2, with a tentative D call TRBD1 (5 bases). The CDR3 spans 12 residues. The germline V and J ends were trimmed by 6 bases and 6 bases, with 14 bases remaining between them. From germline, CDR1 is SQVTM and CDR2 ANQGSEA. DNA for the CDR3: TGCAGCGTGGAATGGGGGTCGAATGGCTACACCTTC. This sequence encodes CSVEWGSNGYTF.

The chain joins TRBV7-8 to TRBJ1-2, with D tentatively TRBD1 (6 bases). Trimming removed 0 bases at V and 6 bases at J, with 17 bases between. CDR3 length: 16 residues. CDR1 is SGHVS, CDR2 FQNEAQ, per germline. CDR3 protein: CASSLAWFRGANGYTF. CDR3 in DNA: TGTGCCAGCAGCTTAGCGTGGTTCAGGGGTGCGAATGGCTACACCTTC.

This clone showed up just a few times. The chain has TRBV2 and TRBJ2-7, with 8 bases fitting TRBD1. V was clipped by 6 bases and J by 9 bases; unmatched bases: 10. Germline CDR1 and CDR2: SNHLY and FYNNEI. CDR3 length: 13 residues. The DNA for the CDR3 is TGTGCCAGCAGACCCGGGACAGGATCTTGGCAGTACTTC. It codes for CASRPGTGSWQYF.

The chain has TRBV7-9 and TRBJ2-1, with 9 bases fitting TRBD1. This CDR3 is built from 12 residues. The ends lost 6 bases at V and 13 bases at J; junction bases unmatched: 7. Germline V CDR1 and CDR2: SEHNR, FQNEAQ (reference sequence). DNA for the CDR3: TGTGCCAGCAGTTCGACAGGGGGACCCCAGTTCTTC. This codes for CASSSTGGPQFF.

The rearrangement uses TRBV7-9 and TRBJ1-2; a possible D gene is TRBD1 (5 bases). The CDR3 has 17 amino acids. Between the trimmed V and J ends, which lost 4 bases and 2 bases, there was a span of 20 bases. CDR1 is SEHNR, CDR2 FQNEAQ, per germline (reference sequence). CDR3 nucleotide sequence: TGTGCCAGCAGCTCTTTTTTCGGCCGCGGGGCCAACTATGGCTACACCTTC. Its translation: CASSSFFGRGANYGYTF.

This clone was recorded a few times. The chain carries TRBV9 and TRBJ2-2; 7 bases agree with TRBD2. With V trimmed by 2 bases and J by 1 base, 11 bases remained unmatched. This CDR3 is 18 amino acids long. Germline CDR1 reads SGDLS; CDR2 reads YYNGEE. The CDR3 reads CASSVRLASSGNTGELFF. CDR3 in DNA: TGTGCCAGCAGCGTTCGACTGGCGTCTAGCGGGAACACCGGGGAGCTGTTTTTT.